This T cell receptor (beta chain) comes out of a study of low-dose radiotherapy and immunotherapy resistance in tumors. Background on the study: Radiation delivery to Cohort 1 consisted of 0.5 Gy per fraction every 2 weeks, summing to 6.5 Gy. Aspirin 300 mg, taken orally and daily, was given to patients for four cycles from cycle 1 day 1.

Germline CDR1 is LGHDT and CDR2 is YNNKEL (reference sequence). This CDR3 region has 14 residues. The V end lost 4 bases, the J end lost 6 bases, and 16 bases lay between the germline ends. Described time point: before trial treatment. Donors were administered nivolumab, ipilimumab, aspirin and low-dose cyclophosphamide, together with low-dose radiotherapy. This clonotype was detected ten times or more. Primers targeting TRAV and TRBV primed first-strand cDNA, covering alpha and beta chains. Amplification, which lasted approximately 19 PCR cycles, used a constant-region primer and V-primer adapter to amplify TCRs. TCRdb recomputed calls from the reads with MiXCR, one row per CDR3 protein. The sample has roughly 76,000 distinct CDR3 sequences, about 20% seen once.

The material was PBMCs, obtained before treatment. The TCR was taken from a male donor with prostate cancer. The J gene is TRBJ2-7, the V gene TRBV3-1; maybe TRBD2 (5 bases). This CDR3 reads CASSRGGAEGEQYF. CDR3 DNA sequence: TGTGCCAGCAGCCGCGGAGGTGCTGAGGGCGAGCAGTACTTC.